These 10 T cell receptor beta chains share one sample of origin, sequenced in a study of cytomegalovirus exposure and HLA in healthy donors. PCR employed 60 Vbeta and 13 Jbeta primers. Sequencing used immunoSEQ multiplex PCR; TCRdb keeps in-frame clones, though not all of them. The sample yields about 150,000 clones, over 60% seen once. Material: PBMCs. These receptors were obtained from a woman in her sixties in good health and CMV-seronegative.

In DNA form, the CDR3 reads TGTGCCAGCAGTTTGGCGGCCCCCGGGACTGAAGCTTTCTTT. Translated: CASSLAAPGTEAFF. The chain links TRBV28 to TRBJ1-1; D unresolved. This CDR3 spans 14 amino acids. V was clipped by 3 bases and J by 5 bases, with 13 bases between them. Germline V gives CDR1 MDHEN, CDR2 SYDVKM.

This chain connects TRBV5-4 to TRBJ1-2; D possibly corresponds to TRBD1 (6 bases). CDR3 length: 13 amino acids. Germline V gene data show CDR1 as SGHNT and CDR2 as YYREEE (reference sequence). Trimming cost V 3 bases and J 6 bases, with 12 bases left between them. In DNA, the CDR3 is TGTGCCAGCAGCTCTACCCGGACAGATGGCTACACCTTC. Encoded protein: CASSSTRTDGYTF.

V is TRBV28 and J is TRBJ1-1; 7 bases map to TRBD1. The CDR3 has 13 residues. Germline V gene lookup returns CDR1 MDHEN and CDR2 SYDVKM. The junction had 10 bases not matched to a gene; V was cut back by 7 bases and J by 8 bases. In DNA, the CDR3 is TGTGCCAGCAATCGACAGGGTCCCCGAGAAGCTTTCTTT. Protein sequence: CASNRQGPREAFF.

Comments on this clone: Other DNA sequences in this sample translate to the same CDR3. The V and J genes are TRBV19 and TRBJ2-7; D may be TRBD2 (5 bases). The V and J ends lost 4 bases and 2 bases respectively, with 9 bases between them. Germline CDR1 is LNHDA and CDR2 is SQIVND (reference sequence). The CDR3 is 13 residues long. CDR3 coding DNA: TGTGCCAGTAGTAGCGGGCGAACCTACGAGCAGTACTTC. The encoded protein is CASSSGRTYEQYF.

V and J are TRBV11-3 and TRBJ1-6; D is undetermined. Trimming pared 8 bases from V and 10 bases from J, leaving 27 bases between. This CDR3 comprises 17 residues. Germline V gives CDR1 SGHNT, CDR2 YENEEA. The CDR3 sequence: CASERNPGAPFESPLHF. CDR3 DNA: TGTGCCAGCGAAAGAAACCCCGGAGCCCCCTTCGAGTCACCCCTCCACTTT.

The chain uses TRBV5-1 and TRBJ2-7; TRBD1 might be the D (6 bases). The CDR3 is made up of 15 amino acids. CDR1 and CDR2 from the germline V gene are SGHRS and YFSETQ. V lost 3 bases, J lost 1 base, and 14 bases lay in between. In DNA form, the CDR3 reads TGCGCCAGCAGCTACGACAGGCAACAATCCTACGAGCAGTACTTC. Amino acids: CASSYDRQQSYEQYF.

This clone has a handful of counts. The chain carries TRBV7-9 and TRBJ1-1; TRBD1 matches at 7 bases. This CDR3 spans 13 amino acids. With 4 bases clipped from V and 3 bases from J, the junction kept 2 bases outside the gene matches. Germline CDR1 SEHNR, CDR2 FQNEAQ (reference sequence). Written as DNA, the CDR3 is TGTGCCAGCAGCTCGGGACAGTACACTGAAGCTTTCTTT. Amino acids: CASSSGQYTEAFF.

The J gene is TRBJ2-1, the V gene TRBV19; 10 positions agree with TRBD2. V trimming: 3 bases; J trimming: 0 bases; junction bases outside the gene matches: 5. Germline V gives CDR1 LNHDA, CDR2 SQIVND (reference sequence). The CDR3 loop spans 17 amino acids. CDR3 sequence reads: CASSIALAGVSYNEQFF. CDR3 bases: TGTGCCAGTAGTATCGCCCTAGCGGGAGTCTCCTACAATGAGCAGTTCTTC. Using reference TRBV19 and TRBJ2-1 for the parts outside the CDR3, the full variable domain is DGGITQSPKYLFRKEGQNVTLSCEQNLNHDAMYWYRQDPGQGLRLIYYSQIVNDFQKGDIAEGYSVSREKKESFPLTVTSAQKNPTAFYLCASSIALAGVSYNEQFFGPGTRLTVL.

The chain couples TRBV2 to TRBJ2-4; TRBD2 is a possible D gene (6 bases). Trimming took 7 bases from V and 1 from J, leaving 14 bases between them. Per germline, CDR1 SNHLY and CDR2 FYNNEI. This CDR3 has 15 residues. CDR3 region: CASTGESGAKNIQYF. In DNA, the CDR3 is TGTGCCAGCACGGGGGAGAGCGGTGCCAAAAACATTCAGTACTTC.

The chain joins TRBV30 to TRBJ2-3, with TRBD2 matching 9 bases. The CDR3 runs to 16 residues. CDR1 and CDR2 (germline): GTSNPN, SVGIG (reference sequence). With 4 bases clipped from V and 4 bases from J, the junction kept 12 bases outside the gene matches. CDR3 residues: CAWNGGGAWYADTQYF. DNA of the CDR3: TGTGCCTGGAATGGCGGGGGGGCCTGGTATGCAGATACGCAGTATTTT.